This T cell receptor beta chain is drawn from a study of blood T cell repertoires in COVID-19. Study-level background: There were acute and convalescent COVID-19 samples, and they came from the United States, Italy and Spain.

Germline CDR1 is SGHKS and CDR2 is YYEKEE (reference sequence). Trimming cost V 4 bases and J 2 bases, with 15 bases left between them. This CDR3 spans 15 amino acids. As originally analysed: Quantification of nucleated cells was approximated via reference gene primer amplification. Data came from immunoSEQ multiplex PCR; TCRdb stores just in-frame clones and leaves some out. The DNA was the basis for D and trimming; V, J and clone size are from that table. This sample has 110,000 or so clones; 85% occur once, and the top ten carry about 13%. Source material: peripheral blood. The chain links TRBV5-5 to TRBJ2-5; D perhaps matches TRBD1 (5 bases). The TCR was taken from a human donor in a cohort sampled during active COVID-19. CDR3 loop: CASSRRWGEQETQYF. CDR3 nucleotide sequence: TGTGCCAGCAGCAGAAGGTGGGGCGAACAAGAGACCCAGTACTTC.